Below are 28 T cell receptor beta chains sequenced from a single sample in a study of blood T cell repertoires in COVID-19. TCRdb's table, derived via immunoSEQ multiplex PCR, lists solely in-frame clones and lacks some. The repertoire holds 120,000 to 150,000 clones, with around 89% as singletons. The source material was peripheral blood. The receptors stem from a human donor in a cohort sampled during active COVID-19.

This chain uses TRBV5-1 with TRBJ2-7, with a weak D call TRBD2 (6 bases). The CDR3 is 16 amino acids. The germline CDR1 and CDR2 sequences are SGHRS and YFSETQ. The V end was cut by 4 bases, the J end by 2 bases, with 19 bases between. CDR3 nucleotides: TGCGCCAGCAGCGCTGGAACCCTAGCGCCCGCCTACGAGCAGTACTTC. The encoded protein is CASSAGTLAPAYEQYF.

The genes are TRBV27 and TRBJ2-5; D not certain. Trimming removed 5 bases at V and 5 bases at J, with 9 bases between. Germline V lookup: CDR1 MNHEY, CDR2 SMNVEV (reference sequence). This CDR3 has 12 amino acids. This CDR3 is CASSPTGETQYF. Here the CDR3 DNA reads TGTGCCAGCAGTCCCACCGGGGAGACCCAGTACTTC.

This sequence joins TRBV7-8 and TRBJ1-2; no clear D gene. Trimming left V 3 bases short and J 4 bases short, with 9 bases between. CDR3 size: 13 residues. The germline gives CDR1 SGHVS, CDR2 FQNEAQ. The DNA for the CDR3 is TGTGCCAGCAGCTTCAGCGGATTCTATGGCTACACCTTC. Its translation: CASSFSGFYGYTF.

The J gene is TRBJ1-1, the V gene TRBV5-5, with TRBD1 matching 8 bases. J gave up 4 bases and V 4 bases, and 9 bases lay outside the gene matches. The CDR3 extends over 15 amino acids. Germline CDR1 reads SGHKS; CDR2 reads YYEKEE (reference sequence). Written as DNA, the CDR3 is TGTGCCAGCAGCCCAGGACAGGGAAGAACCACTGAAGCTTTCTTT. Its translation is CASSPGQGRTTEAFF.

V is TRBV9 and J is TRBJ2-1, with TRBD1 matching over 7 bases. Germline V lookup: CDR1 SGDLS, CDR2 YYNGEE. V gave up 4 bases and J gave up 1 base; unmatched junction bases: 8. CDR3 length equals 16 residues. The CDR3 protein is CASSPRDSRSYNEQFF. For the CDR3, the DNA is TGTGCCAGCAGCCCCCGGGACAGCCGTTCCTACAATGAGCAGTTCTTC.

The CDR3 sequence is CASSYSGGNQPQHF. CDR3 nucleotides: TGTGCCAGCAGTTACTCCGGTGGCAATCAGCCCCAGCATTTT. The chain joins TRBV6-5 to TRBJ1-5; D is uncertain. Germline loops: CDR1 MNHEY, CDR2 SVGAGI. Trimming cost V 0 bases and J 2 bases, with 5 bases left between them. The CDR3 loop spans 14 amino acids.

This chain joins TRBV5-6 and TRBJ1-2; maybe TRBD1 (6 bases). Trimming cost V 4 bases and J 4 bases, with 14 bases left between them. The germline V gene encodes CDR1 SGHDT and CDR2 YYEEEE. The CDR3 totals 14 residues. CDR3 sequence (DNA): TGTGCCAGCAGCGCCGGGCGGGGGGCCTATGGCTACACCTTC. Translation: CASSAGRGAYGYTF.

V usage is TRBV18 and J usage is TRBJ1-2; D call uncertain. V was trimmed by 5 bases and J by 8 bases, leaving 12 bases between them. Germline V gene lookup returns CDR1 KGHSH and CDR2 LQKENI. This CDR3 has 12 amino acids. CDR3 nucleotide sequence: TGTGCCAGCTCATCCACCGAGGAGGGCTACACCTTC. It codes for CASSSTEEGYTF.

This rearrangement joins TRBV5-8 to TRBJ1-5; TRBD1 might be the D (6 bases). Germline loops: CDR1 SGHTS, CDR2 YDEGEE. The CDR3 contains 15 residues. The V end lost 7 bases, the J end lost 1 base, and 15 bases lay between the germline ends. CDR3 amino acids: CASGWGQSSNQPQHF. CDR3 in DNA: TGTGCCAGCGGGTGGGGACAATCAAGCAATCAGCCCCAGCATTTT.

This clone was seen only once. The V call is TRBV19, the J call TRBJ1-3; maybe TRBD1 (6 bases). The V end lost 6 bases, the J end lost 0 bases, and 15 bases lay between the germline ends. The CDR3 has 16 amino acids. CDR1 is LNHDA and CDR2 is SQIVND in the germline V gene (reference sequence). The CDR3 region has the DNA TGTGCCAGTAGCCTTGGACAGTTATACTCTGGAAACACCATATATTTT. It yields the protein CASSLGQLYSGNTIYF.

On this clone: At one boundary the junction diverges from the germline segment, which might be a read error. The V call is TRBV7-7, the J call TRBJ2-5, with 7 bases fitting TRBD1. The germline V gene has CDR1 SSHAT and CDR2 FNYEAQ (reference sequence). The CDR3 covers 15 residues. Here the CDR3 DNA reads TGTGCTAGCAGCAGAAGGGGACAGCTACAAGAGACCCAGTACTTC. Protein product: CASSRRGQLQETQYF.

The V and J genes are TRBV5-1 and TRBJ2-3, with TRBD2 matching over 7 bases. The junction had 7 bases not matched to a gene; V was cut back by 4 bases and J by 2 bases. Per the germline V gene, CDR1 is SGHRS and CDR2 is YFSETQ. The CDR3 loop spans 15 amino acids. CDR3 DNA sequence: TGCGCCAGCAGCCTTTCTAGCGGTACCACAGATACGCAGTATTTT. This sequence encodes CASSLSSGTTDTQYF.

The chain recombines TRBV29-1 with TRBJ1-2; the D gene is possibly TRBD1 (5 bases). The germline V gene has CDR1 SQVTM and CDR2 ANQGSEA. V lost 4 bases and J 5 bases, leaving 17 bases between the germline ends. CDR3 length equals 14 residues. CDR3 sequence: CSVAPAGGRYGYTF. CDR3 bases: TGCAGCGTTGCCCCCGCGGGGGGACGGTATGGCTACACCTTC.

This chain links TRBV7-9 with TRBJ1-5; TRBD1 might be the D (6 bases). V was clipped by 5 bases and J by 4 bases, with 12 bases between them. The CDR3 is made up of 14 amino acids. Germline lookup yields CDR1 SEHNR and CDR2 FQNEAQ (reference sequence). CDR3 in amino acids: CASSMTGMNQPQHF. CDR3 nucleotide sequence: TGTGCCAGCAGCATGACAGGTATGAATCAGCCCCAGCATTTT.

The rearrangement uses TRBV11-2 and TRBJ2-1; TRBD1 aligns across 8 bases. The V segment lost 5 bases and the J segment 5 bases; nucleotides outside the gene matches: 8. The CDR3 is 15 amino acids. CDR1 and CDR2 from the germline V gene are SGHAT and FQNNGV. DNA of the CDR3: TGTGCCAGCAGCCCCTGGACAGGGACCCACAATGAGCAGTTCTTC. Its translation: CASSPWTGTHNEQFF.

The J gene is TRBJ1-5, the V gene TRBV6-2 or TRBV6-3; D ambiguous. Germline V gives CDR1 MNHEY, CDR2 SVGEGT. Trimming shortened V by 0 bases and J by 6 bases, and 12 bases separated the two germline ends. The CDR3 consists of 15 residues. CDR3 region: CASSYSIEPVQPQHF. The DNA for the CDR3 is TGTGCCAGCAGTTACTCGATCGAACCAGTTCAGCCCCAGCATTTT.

This clone appeared once. The chain employs TRBV2 and TRBJ2-7, with TRBD1 identical over 9 bases. V was clipped by 1 base and J by 4 bases; unmatched bases: 2. The germline gives CDR1 SNHLY, CDR2 FYNNEI. The CDR3 is 14 amino acids. DNA for the CDR3: TGTGCCAGCAGTGAAGGGGACAGGGCGTACGAGCAGTACTTC. Protein: CASSEGDRAYEQYF.

V is TRBV4-3 and J is TRBJ2-3, with 8 bases lining up with TRBD2. Germline CDR1 reads LGHNA; CDR2 reads YSLEER. CDR3 length: 16 amino acids. Germline trimming cut 0 bases from V and 4 bases from J; bases unmatched to any gene: 6. The CDR3 reads CASSQDRIGGADTQYF. The DNA of the CDR3 is TGCGCCAGCAGCCAAGATCGGATCGGGGGGGCAGATACGCAGTATTTT.

The V gene is TRBV27, the J gene TRBJ1-1; D uncertain. V dropped 2 bases and J dropped 2 bases, with 12 bases sitting between them. The CDR3 length is 15 residues. The germline gives CDR1 MNHEY, CDR2 SMNVEV (reference sequence). CDR3: CASSLAGAGNTEAFF. In nucleotides, the CDR3 is TGTGCCAGCAGTTTAGCGGGCGCCGGTAACACTGAAGCTTTCTTT.

In its sample, this clone was seen once. The gene calls are TRBV7-2 and TRBJ2-5; D unresolved. Trimming stripped 1 base from V and 2 bases from J, with 8 bases between. The CDR3 is made up of 14 amino acids. Germline CDR1 SGHTA, CDR2 FQGNSA. The CDR3 coding sequence is TGTGCCAGCAGCTTAGTACAGTATCAAGAGACCCAGTACTTC. Translated, it gives CASSLVQYQETQYF.

This rearrangement joins TRBV5-1 to TRBJ2-5; D may be TRBD1 (6 bases). CDR1 and CDR2 from the germline V gene are SGHRS and YFSETQ. V lost 0 bases to trimming and J lost 3 bases, with 9 bases between them. This CDR3 spans 14 amino acids. This chain's CDR3 is CASSLGNREETQYF. The CDR3 nucleotides read TGCGCCAGCAGCTTGGGGAACAGGGAAGAGACCCAGTACTTC.

J is TRBJ1-1 and V is TRBV11-2; TRBD1 is a possible D gene (5 bases). The V gene's germline CDR1 is SGHAT and CDR2 FQNNGV. The CDR3 has 15 residues. The ends were cut back, 0 bases at V and 1 base at J, with 9 bases in the middle. The CDR3 here is CASSLEGVRNTEAFF. The CDR3 region has the DNA TGTGCCAGCAGCTTAGAAGGGGTCAGGAACACTGAAGCTTTCTTT.

The V gene is TRBV14, the J gene TRBJ2-5; a weak D match, TRBD2 (5 bases). V lost 4 bases to trimming and J lost 5 bases, with 14 bases between them. The CDR3 consists of 14 residues. CDR1 SGHDN and CDR2 FVKESK come from the germline V gene. CDR3 DNA sequence: TGTGCCAGCAGCCCTCAACTAGATGCGGAGACCCAGTACTTC. Translating it yields CASSPQLDAETQYF. Looking up the rest from reference TRBV14 and TRBJ2-5 gives the full variable domain: EAGVTQFPSHSVIEKGQTVTLRCDPISGHDNLYWYRRVMGKEIKFLLHFVKESKQDESGMPNNRFLAERTGGTYSTLKVQPAELEDSGVYFCASSPQLDAETQYFGPGTRLLVL.

This sequence joins TRBV24-1 and TRBJ2-1; maybe TRBD1 (6 bases). Per germline, CDR1 KGHDR and CDR2 SFDVKD. This CDR3 is built from 16 residues. Trimming took off 4 bases at V and 3 bases at J, with 15 bases between the two ends. The CDR3: CATSDQQGLYYNEQFF. The CDR3 DNA follows: TGTGCCACCAGTGACCAACAGGGCCTCTACTACAATGAGCAGTTCTTC.

This clone was seen just once. The chain links TRBV6-5 to TRBJ1-1, with 7 nucleotides matching TRBD1. CDR1 is MNHEY, CDR2 SVGAGI, per germline. Germline trimming cut 0 bases from V and 2 bases from J; bases unmatched to any gene: 3. This CDR3 is built from 15 residues. In DNA, the CDR3 is TGTGCCAGCAGTTACTCGTGGACAGGTAACACTGAAGCTTTCTTT. As protein: CASSYSWTGNTEAFF.

This clone has only one observation. The rearrangement uses TRBV18 and TRBJ2-2; TRBD1 might be the D (5 bases). Germline V CDR1 and CDR2: KGHSH, LQKENI. The V end was cut by 0 bases, the J end by 4 bases, with 15 bases between. The CDR3 sequence is 17 residues long. The DNA for the CDR3 is TGTGCCAGCTCACCACCCCTTGTCCAGGGCTTCACCGGGGAGCTGTTTTTT. Translating gives CASSPPLVQGFTGELFF. The whole variable domain, filled in from reference TRBV18 and TRBJ2-2, reads NAGVMQNPRHLVRRRGQEARLRCSPMKGHSHVYWYRQLPEEGLKFMVYLQKENIIDESGMPKERFSAEFPKEGPSILRIQQVVRGDSAAYFCASSPPLVQGFTGELFFGEGSRLTVL.

The V gene is TRBV11-2, the J gene TRBJ1-1; 7 bases fit TRBD1. Germline trimming cut 0 bases from V and 3 bases from J; bases unmatched to any gene: 4. Germline V gene data show CDR1 as SGHAT and CDR2 as FQNNGV. The CDR3 length is 15 residues. The CDR3 loop reads CASSLEGTAYTEAFF. The CDR3 DNA follows: TGTGCCAGCAGCTTAGAGGGGACAGCTTACACTGAAGCTTTCTTT.

The J gene is TRBJ2-5, the V gene TRBV11-3, with D maybe TRBD1 (6 bases). Germline V CDR1 and CDR2: SGHNT, YENEEA. V was cut by 5 bases and J by 2 bases, with 12 bases left in between. This CDR3 comprises 14 residues. The CDR3 spells CASSARDMQETQYF. The CDR3 nucleotides read TGTGCCAGCAGCGCCCGGGACATGCAAGAGACCCAGTACTTC.